This TCR beta chain is from a study of long-term antiretroviral therapy in people with HIV. The libraries were made with immunoSEQ v3.0 at survey level. Measured with immunoSEQ multiplex PCR; TCRdb has only the in-frame clones, and not every one. The sample consists of 25,000 or so clones, around four fifths of them appearing once. A word on this clone: Different DNA sequences within this sample yield the same CDR3.

Germline V gene lookup returns CDR1 MNHEY and CDR2 SMNVEV (reference sequence). V gave up 3 bases and J gave up 0 bases, with 5 bases separating them. The CDR3 covers 13 residues. The sequence derives from a young man with HIV. The sample consisted of unsorted PBMCs, taken 3 years after starting antiretroviral therapy. The chain recombines TRBV27 with TRBJ2-5; possibly TRBD1 for D (5 bases). As DNA, the CDR3 is TGTGCCAGCAGTTTGGGGCACCAAGAGACCCAGTACTTC. Residues: CASSLGHQETQYF.